The entry below gives a single T cell receptor beta chain sequence along with its context. In germline, CDR1 is SGHRS, CDR2 YFSETQ. This CDR3 has 13 residues. This entry is derived from a study of blood T cells in healthy people across ages. Through a sample-barcoded 5' primer and a J-beta primer mix, a second PCR was run for roughly 6 to 12 cycles. TCRdb redid the calling of the 5' RACE reads with MiXCR, one entry per CDR3 protein. The profile covers about 640,000 distinct CDR3 sequences, with 58% appearing a single time and approximately 37% taken by the ten largest. V is TRBV5-1 and J is TRBJ2-5; D tentatively reads TRBD1 or TRBD2 (6 bases each). The J call is uncertain, as TRBJ2-7 better fits the DNA end. Sequenced material: blood. This clonotype was obtained from a man between 60 and 75 years old in good health. The CDR3 DNA reads as TGCGCCAGCACCCCGGGGGACACCTACGAGCAGTACTTC. Translating gives CASTPGDTYEQYF.